Sequencing of this T cell receptor (beta chain) was carried out in a study of blood T cell repertoires in COVID-19. Generated by immunoSEQ multiplex PCR, the TCRdb table keeps only in-frame clones and is missing some. Here the sample spans 41,000 or so clones, 87% being singletons. This clone is termed medium-sized. V was pared by 3 bases and J by 1 base, with 16 bases between. CDR3 length equals 17 residues. The germline V gene encodes CDR1 LGHDT and CDR2 YNNKEL (reference sequence). The sample comprised peripheral blood. The TCR originated in a man aged 60-69 years with acute or convalescent COVID-19. V usage is TRBV3-1 (or the pseudogene TRBV3-2) and J usage is TRBJ2-1; maybe TRBD2 (5 bases). The CDR3 here is CASSQEAWVGSYNEQFF. CDR3 nucleotides: TGTGCCAGCAGCCAGGAGGCATGGGTCGGGTCCTACAATGAGCAGTTCTTC.